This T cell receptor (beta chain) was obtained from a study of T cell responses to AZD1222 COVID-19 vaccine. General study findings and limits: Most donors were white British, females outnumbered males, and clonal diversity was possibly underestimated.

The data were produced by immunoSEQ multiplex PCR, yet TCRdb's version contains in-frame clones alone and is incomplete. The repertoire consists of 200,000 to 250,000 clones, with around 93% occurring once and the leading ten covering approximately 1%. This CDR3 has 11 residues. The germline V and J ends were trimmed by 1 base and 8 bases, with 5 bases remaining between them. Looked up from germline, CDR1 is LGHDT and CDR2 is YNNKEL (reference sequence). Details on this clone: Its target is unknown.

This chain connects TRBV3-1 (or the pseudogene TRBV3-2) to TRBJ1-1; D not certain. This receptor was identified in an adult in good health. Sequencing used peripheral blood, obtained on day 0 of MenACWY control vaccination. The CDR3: CASSQGWEAFF. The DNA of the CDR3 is TGTGCCAGCAGCCAAGGATGGGAAGCTTTCTTT.